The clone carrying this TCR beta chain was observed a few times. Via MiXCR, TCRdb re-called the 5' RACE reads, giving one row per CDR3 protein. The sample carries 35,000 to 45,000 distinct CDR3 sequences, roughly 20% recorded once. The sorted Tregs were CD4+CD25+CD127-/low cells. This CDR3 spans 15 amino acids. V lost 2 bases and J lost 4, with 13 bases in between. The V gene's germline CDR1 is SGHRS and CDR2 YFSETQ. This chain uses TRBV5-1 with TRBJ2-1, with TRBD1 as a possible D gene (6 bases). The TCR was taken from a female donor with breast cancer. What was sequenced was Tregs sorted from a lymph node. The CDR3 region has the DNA TGCGCCAGCAGCTTAACAGGGTTGGAGTACAATGAGCAGTTCTTC. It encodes CASSLTGLEYNEQFF. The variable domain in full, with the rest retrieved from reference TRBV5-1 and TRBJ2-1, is KAGVTQTPRYLIKTRGQQVTLSCSPISGHRSVSWYQQTPGQGLQFLFEYFSETQRNKGNFPGRFSGRQFSNSRSEMNVSTLELGDSALYLCASSLTGLEYNEQFFGPGTRLTVL.